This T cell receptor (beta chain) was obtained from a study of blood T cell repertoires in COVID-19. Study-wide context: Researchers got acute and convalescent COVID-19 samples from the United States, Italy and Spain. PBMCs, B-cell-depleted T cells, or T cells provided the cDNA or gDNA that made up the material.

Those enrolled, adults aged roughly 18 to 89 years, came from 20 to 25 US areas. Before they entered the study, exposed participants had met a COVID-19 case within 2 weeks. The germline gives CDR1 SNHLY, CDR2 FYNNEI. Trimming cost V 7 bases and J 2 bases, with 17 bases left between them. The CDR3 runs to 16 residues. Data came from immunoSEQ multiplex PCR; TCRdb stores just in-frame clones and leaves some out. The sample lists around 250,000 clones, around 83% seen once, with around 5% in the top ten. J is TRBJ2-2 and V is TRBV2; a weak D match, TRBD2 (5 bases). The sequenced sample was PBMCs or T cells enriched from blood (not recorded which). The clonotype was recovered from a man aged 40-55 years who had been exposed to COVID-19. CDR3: CASTSRRAANTGELFF. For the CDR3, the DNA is TGTGCCAGCACGTCGCGGCGAGCGGCTAACACCGGGGAGCTGTTTTTT. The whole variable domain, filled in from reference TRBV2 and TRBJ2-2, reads EPEVTQTPSHQVTQMGQEVILRCVPISNHLYFYWYRQILGQKVEFLVSFYNNEISEKSEIFDDQFSVERPDGSNFTLKIRSTKLEDSAMYFCASTSRRAANTGELFFGEGSRLTVL.